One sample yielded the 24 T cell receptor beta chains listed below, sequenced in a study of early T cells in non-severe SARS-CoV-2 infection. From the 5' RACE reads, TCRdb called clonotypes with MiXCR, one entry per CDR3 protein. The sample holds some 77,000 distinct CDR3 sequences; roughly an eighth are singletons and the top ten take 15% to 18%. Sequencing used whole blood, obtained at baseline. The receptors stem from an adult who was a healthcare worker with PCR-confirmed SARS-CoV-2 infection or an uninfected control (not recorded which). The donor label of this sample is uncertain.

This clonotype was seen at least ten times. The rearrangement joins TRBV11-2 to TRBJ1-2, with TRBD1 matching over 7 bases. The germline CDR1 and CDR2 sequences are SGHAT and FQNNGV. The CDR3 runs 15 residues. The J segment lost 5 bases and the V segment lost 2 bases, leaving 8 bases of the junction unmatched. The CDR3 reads CASSLNLDREYGYTF. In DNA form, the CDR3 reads TGTGCCAGCAGCTTAAACCTAGACAGGGAATATGGCTACACCTTC.

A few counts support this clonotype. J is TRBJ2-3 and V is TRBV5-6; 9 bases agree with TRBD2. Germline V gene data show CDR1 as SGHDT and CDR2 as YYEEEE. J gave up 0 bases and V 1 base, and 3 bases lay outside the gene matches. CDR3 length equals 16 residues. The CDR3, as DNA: TGTGCCAGCAGCTTGCCAGGACTAGCGAGCACAGATACGCAGTATTTT. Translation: CASSLPGLASTDTQYF.

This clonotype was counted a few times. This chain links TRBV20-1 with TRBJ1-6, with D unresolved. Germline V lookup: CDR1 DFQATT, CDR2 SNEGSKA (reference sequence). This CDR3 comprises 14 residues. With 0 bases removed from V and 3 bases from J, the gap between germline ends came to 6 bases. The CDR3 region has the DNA TGCAGTGCTAGAGAGGGGAGCTATAATTCACCCCTCCACTTT. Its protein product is CSAREGSYNSPLHF.

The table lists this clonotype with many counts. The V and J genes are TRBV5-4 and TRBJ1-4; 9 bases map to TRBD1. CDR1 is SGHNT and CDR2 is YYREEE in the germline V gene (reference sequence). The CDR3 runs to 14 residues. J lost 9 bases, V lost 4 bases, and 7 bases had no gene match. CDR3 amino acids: CASSVGTGPQKLFF. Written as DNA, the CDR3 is TGTGCCAGCAGCGTCGGGACAGGGCCCCAAAAACTGTTTTTT.

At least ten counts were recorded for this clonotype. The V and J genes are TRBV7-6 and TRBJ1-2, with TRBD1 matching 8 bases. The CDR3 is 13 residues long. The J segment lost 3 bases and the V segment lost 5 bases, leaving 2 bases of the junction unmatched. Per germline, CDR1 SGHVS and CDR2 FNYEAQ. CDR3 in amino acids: CASSGTGDYGYTF. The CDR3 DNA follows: TGTGCCAGCAGCGGGACAGGTGACTATGGCTACACCTTC.

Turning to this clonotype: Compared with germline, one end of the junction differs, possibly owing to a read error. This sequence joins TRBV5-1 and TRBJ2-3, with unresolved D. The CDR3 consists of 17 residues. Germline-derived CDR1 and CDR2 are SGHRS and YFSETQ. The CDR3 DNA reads TGCGCCAGCAGTTTGGACGGCAGCCTCCGGCCCGCAGATACGCAGTATTTT. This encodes CASSLDGSLRPADTQYF.

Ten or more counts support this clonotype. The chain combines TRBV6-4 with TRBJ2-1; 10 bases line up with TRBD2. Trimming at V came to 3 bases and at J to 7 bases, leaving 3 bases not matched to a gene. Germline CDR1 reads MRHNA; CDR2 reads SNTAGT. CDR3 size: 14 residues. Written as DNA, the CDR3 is TGTGCCAGCAGTGAAGCGGGAGGGCTTAATGAGCAGTTCTTC. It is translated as CASSEAGGLNEQFF.

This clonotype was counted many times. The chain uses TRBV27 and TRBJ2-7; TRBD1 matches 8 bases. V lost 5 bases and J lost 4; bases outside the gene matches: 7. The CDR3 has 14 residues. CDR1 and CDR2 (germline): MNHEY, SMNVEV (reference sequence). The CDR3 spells CASSHGTGGYEQYF. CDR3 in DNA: TGTGCCAGCAGTCATGGAACAGGGGGTTACGAGCAGTACTTC.

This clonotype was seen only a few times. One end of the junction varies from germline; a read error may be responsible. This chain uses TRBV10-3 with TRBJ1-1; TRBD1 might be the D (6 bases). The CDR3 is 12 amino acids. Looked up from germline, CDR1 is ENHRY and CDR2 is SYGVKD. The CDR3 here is CAIRQGNTEAFF. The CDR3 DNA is TGTGCCATCAGACAGGGCAACACCGAAGCTTTCTTT.

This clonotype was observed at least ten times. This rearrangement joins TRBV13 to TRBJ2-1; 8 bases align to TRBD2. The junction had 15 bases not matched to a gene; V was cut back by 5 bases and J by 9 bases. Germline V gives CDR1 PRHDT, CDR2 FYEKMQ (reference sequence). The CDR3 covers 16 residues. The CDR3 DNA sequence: TGTGCCAGCAGCCCAAACCCCGGGACTAGTCTAACTGAGCAGTTCTTC. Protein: CASSPNPGTSLTEQFF. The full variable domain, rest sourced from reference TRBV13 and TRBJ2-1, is AAGVIQSPRHLIKEKRETATLKCYPIPRHDTVYWYQQGPGQDPQFLISFYEKMQSDKGSIPDRFSAQQFSDYHSELNMSSLELGDSALYFCASSPNPGTSLTEQFFGPGTRLTVL.

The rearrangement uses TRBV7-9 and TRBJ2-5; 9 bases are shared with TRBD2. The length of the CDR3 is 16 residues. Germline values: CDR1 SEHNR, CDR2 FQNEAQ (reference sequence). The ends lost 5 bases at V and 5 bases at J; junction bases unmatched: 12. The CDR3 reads CASSALAGLTGETQYF. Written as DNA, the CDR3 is TGTGCCAGCAGCGCCCTAGCGGGGCTCACGGGGGAGACCCAGTACTTC.

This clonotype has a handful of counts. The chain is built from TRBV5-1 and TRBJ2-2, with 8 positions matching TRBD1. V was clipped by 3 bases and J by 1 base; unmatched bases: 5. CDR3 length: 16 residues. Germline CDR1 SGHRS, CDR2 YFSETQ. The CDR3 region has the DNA TGCGCCAGCAGCTCTGGACAGGGAGGGAACACCGGGGAGCTGTTTTTT. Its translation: CASSSGQGGNTGELFF.

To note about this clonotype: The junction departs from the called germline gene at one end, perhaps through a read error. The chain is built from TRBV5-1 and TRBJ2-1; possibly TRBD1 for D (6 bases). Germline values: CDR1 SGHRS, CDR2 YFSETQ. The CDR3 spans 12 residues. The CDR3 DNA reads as TGCGCCAGCAGCTTGACAGGGCCTCATAATCTCTTC. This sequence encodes CASSLTGPHNLF.

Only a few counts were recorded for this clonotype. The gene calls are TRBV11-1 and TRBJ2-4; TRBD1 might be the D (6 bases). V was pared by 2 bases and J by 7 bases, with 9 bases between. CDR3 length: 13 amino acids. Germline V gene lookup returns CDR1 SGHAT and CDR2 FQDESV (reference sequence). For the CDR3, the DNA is TGTGCCAGCAGCTTATTGAGGGGGAACATTCAGTACTTC. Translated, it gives CASSLLRGNIQYF.

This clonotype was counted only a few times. As DNA, the CDR3 is TGTGCCAGCAGTCTACGGGGGGGGAGCAATGGCTACACCTTC. It translates to CASSLRGGSNGYTF. The rearrangement uses TRBV27 and TRBJ1-2; perhaps TRBD1 as D (5 bases). With 5 bases removed from V and 6 bases from J, the gap between germline ends came to 16 bases. This CDR3 is 14 amino acids long. Germline loops: CDR1 MNHEY, CDR2 SMNVEV (reference sequence).

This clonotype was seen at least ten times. DNA for the CDR3: TGTGCCAGCTCACCAAATGGCCTCCCCTACACCGGGGAGCTGTTTTTT. This encodes CASSPNGLPYTGELFF. The chain couples TRBV18 to TRBJ2-2; D not certain. Per germline, CDR1 KGHSH and CDR2 LQKENI. This CDR3 has 16 amino acids. V dropped 2 bases and J dropped 3 bases, with 13 bases sitting between them.

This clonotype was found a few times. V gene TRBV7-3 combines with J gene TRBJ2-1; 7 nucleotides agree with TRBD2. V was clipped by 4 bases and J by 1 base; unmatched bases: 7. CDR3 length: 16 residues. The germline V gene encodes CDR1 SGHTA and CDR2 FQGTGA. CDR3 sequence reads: CASSSREGTSYNEQFF. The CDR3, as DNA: TGTGCCAGCAGCTCCAGGGAGGGCACGTCCTACAATGAGCAGTTCTTC.

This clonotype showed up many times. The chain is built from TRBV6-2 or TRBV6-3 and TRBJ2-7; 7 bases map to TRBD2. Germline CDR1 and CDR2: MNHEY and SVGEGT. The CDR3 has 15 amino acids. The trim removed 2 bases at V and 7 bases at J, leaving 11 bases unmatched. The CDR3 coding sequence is TGTGCCAGCAGTTACCTCACAGCGGGGTTACGGGAGCAGTACTTC. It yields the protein CASSYLTAGLREQYF.

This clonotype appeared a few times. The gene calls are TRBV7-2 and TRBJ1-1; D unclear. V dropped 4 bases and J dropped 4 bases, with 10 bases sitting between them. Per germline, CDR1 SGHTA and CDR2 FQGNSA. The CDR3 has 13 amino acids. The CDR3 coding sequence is TGTGCCAGCAGCTCGTGGGGTATCACTGAAGCTTTCTTT. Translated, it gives CASSSWGITEAFF.

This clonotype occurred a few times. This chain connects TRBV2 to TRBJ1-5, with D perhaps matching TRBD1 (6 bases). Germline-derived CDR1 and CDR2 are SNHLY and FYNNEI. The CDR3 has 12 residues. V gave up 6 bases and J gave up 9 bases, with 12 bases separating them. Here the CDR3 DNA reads TGTGCCAGCAGCGCAGGACAGTGGCCCCAGCATTTT. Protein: CASSAGQWPQHF.

The CDR3 DNA reads TGTGCCAGCAGCTTGCGGGGGGACGGTTCAGATACGCAGTATTTT. It is translated as CASSLRGDGSDTQYF. The chain combines TRBV7-2 with TRBJ2-3; 8 nucleotides align to TRBD2. The CDR3 consists of 15 residues. Germline CDR1 reads SGHTA; CDR2 reads FQGNSA. Trimming at V came to 3 bases and at J to 4 bases, leaving 6 bases not matched to a gene.

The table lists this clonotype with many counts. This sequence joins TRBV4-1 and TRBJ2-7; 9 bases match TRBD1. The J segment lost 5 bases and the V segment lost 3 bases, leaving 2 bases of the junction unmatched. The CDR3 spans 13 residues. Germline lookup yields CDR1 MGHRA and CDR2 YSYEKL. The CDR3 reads CASSQRTGDEQYF. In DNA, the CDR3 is TGCGCCAGCAGCCAGAGGACAGGGGACGAGCAGTACTTC.

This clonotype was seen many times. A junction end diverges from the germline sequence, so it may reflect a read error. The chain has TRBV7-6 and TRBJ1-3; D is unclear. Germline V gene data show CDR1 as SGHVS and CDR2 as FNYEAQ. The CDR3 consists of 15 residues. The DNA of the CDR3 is TGTGCCAGCAGCTTACGGGAAAGCTCTGAAAACACCATATATTTT. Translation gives CASSLRESSENTIYF. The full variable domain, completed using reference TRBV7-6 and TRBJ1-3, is GAGVSQSPRYKVTKRGQDVALRCDPISGHVSLYWYRQALGQGPEFLTYFNYEAQQDKSGLPNDRFSAERPEGSISTLTIQRTEQRDSAMYRCASSLRESSENTIYFGEGSWLTVV.

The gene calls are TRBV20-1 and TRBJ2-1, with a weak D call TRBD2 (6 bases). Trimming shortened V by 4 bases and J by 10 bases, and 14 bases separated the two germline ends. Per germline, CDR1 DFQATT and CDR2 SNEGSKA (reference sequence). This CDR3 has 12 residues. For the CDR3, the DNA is TGCAGTGCTAAGAGCACTAGCTGGGAGCAGTTCTTC. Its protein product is CSAKSTSWEQFF.